One and the same sample provided the 16 T cell receptor beta chains below, sequenced in a study of blood T cell repertoires in COVID-19. Profiled with immunoSEQ multiplex PCR; TCRdb holds only in-frame clones, not every one. The sample lists approximately 120,000 clones; 84% were seen once. Sequencing was performed on peripheral blood. Receptors were obtained from an elderly woman with active or convalescent COVID-19.

This CDR3 reads CASGGGSSYNEQFF. In nucleotides, the CDR3 is TGCGCCAGCGGTGGCGGGAGCTCCTACAATGAGCAGTTCTTC. The chain couples TRBV10-2 to TRBJ2-1, with 7 bases lining up with TRBD2. The germline gives CDR1 WSHSY, CDR2 SAAADI. Germline trimming cut 8 bases from V and 0 bases from J; bases unmatched to any gene: 4. This CDR3 has 14 amino acids.

The V and J genes are TRBV3-1 (or the pseudogene TRBV3-2) and TRBJ2-1; D might be TRBD1 (5 bases). This CDR3 has 15 residues. The V gene lost 2 bases and the J gene lost 1 base, with 9 bases spanning the gap. In germline, CDR1 is LGHDT, CDR2 YNNKEL (reference sequence). CDR3 region: CASSQRGRSYNEQFF. Written as DNA, the CDR3 is TGTGCCAGCAGCCAAAGGGGTCGATCCTACAATGAGCAGTTCTTC.

The rearrangement joins TRBV2 to TRBJ2-1, with 8 nucleotides matching TRBD2. Germline V gene data show CDR1 as SNHLY and CDR2 as FYNNEI. The CDR3 sequence is 14 residues long. The junction had 1 base not matched to a gene; V was cut back by 1 base and J by 5 bases. DNA for the CDR3: TGTGCCAGCAGTGAAGGACTAGCGCACAATGAGCAGTTCTTC. Protein product: CASSEGLAHNEQFF.

In this sample, this clone turned up once. The CDR3: CASIDLPGTGNTEAFF. CDR3 bases: TGTGCCAGCATTGACCTGCCTGGGACAGGGAACACTGAAGCTTTCTTT. The chain recombines TRBV2 with TRBJ1-1; TRBD1 matches at 8 bases. J was trimmed by 1 base and V by 7 bases; bases with no gene match: 11. The V gene's germline CDR1 is SNHLY and CDR2 FYNNEI. The CDR3 loop spans 16 amino acids. Looking up the rest from reference TRBV2 and TRBJ1-1 gives the full variable domain: EPEVTQTPSHQVTQMGQEVILRCVPISNHLYFYWYRQILGQKVEFLVSFYNNEISEKSEIFDDQFSVERPDGSNFTLKIRSTKLEDSAMYFCASIDLPGTGNTEAFFGQGTRLTVV.

This clone has only a few counts. This chain links TRBV6-6 with TRBJ2-2; D ambiguous. The germline gives CDR1 MNHNY, CDR2 SVGAGI (reference sequence). CDR3 length: 12 amino acids. Between the trimmed V and J ends, which lost 7 bases and 6 bases, there was a span of 9 bases. The CDR3 here is CASTLRPGELFF. The CDR3 region has the DNA TGTGCCAGCACCCTCAGGCCCGGGGAGCTGTTTTTT.

This chain connects TRBV30 to TRBJ1-2; 9 positions agree with TRBD1. V was clipped by 3 bases and J by 7 bases; unmatched bases: 3. The CDR3 spans 12 residues. Germline-derived CDR1 and CDR2 are GTSNPN and SVGIG (reference sequence). The CDR3: CAWSGTGRGYTF. The DNA of the CDR3 is TGTGCCTGGAGCGGGACAGGGCGTGGCTACACCTTC.

V is TRBV6-5 and J is TRBJ1-5; D ambiguous. Germline V gives CDR1 MNHEY, CDR2 SVGAGI. Between the trimmed V and J ends, which lost 6 bases and 3 bases, there was a span of 9 bases. The CDR3 extends over 13 amino acids. The CDR3 protein is CASRPQNNQPQHF. The DNA for the CDR3 is TGTGCCAGCAGGCCTCAGAACAATCAGCCCCAGCATTTT.

The chain combines TRBV24-1 with TRBJ2-2, with D tentatively TRBD2 (6 bases). Germline V gives CDR1 KGHDR, CDR2 SFDVKD. V was clipped by 12 bases and J by 4 bases, with 14 bases between them. This CDR3 contains 13 residues. CDR3 loop: CAAGGLSTGELFF. Written as DNA, the CDR3 is TGTGCCGCCGGGGGACTTTCCACCGGGGAGCTGTTTTTT.

The chain joins TRBV27 to TRBJ2-1; 12 positions match TRBD2. CDR1 and CDR2 (germline): MNHEY, SMNVEV (reference sequence). The trim removed 5 bases at V and 4 bases at J, leaving 6 bases unmatched. The CDR3 totals 16 residues. CDR3 coding DNA: TGTGCCAGCAGTGAAGCTAGCGGGAGGGCGTACAATGAGCAGTTCTTC. This sequence encodes CASSEASGRAYNEQFF.

This clone has just a few counts. Written as DNA, the CDR3 is TGTGCCAGTAGTATAGATCTATTGAGACAGGGGGCCGAGCAGTACTTC. This translates into CASSIDLLRQGAEQYF. This chain connects TRBV19 to TRBJ2-7, with TRBD1 matching over 10 bases. The CDR3 consists of 16 residues. J was trimmed by 6 bases and V by 0 bases; bases with no gene match: 8. Germline V CDR1 and CDR2: LNHDA, SQIVND (reference sequence).

This rearrangement joins TRBV5-5 to TRBJ2-3, with TRBD1 matching over 8 bases. Trimming took 1 base from V and 2 from J; bases not matched to a gene: 6. The CDR3 spans 16 residues. Per germline, CDR1 SGHKS and CDR2 YYEKEE (reference sequence). The CDR3 here is CASSLTWGQATDTQYF. CDR3 coding DNA: TGTGCCAGCAGCTTGACCTGGGGACAGGCCACAGATACGCAGTATTTT.

The gene calls are TRBV28 and TRBJ1-6, with a tentative D call TRBD1 (5 bases). The CDR3 has 14 amino acids. The ends were cut back, 8 bases at V and 5 bases at J, with 13 bases in the middle. CDR1 is MDHEN, CDR2 SYDVKM, per germline. For the CDR3, the DNA is TGTGCCAGCTTCGGGGGTACAGATAATTCACCCCTCCACTTT. Protein: CASFGGTDNSPLHF.

The J gene is TRBJ2-7, the V gene TRBV28; 10 nucleotides line up with TRBD1. Germline loops: CDR1 MDHEN, CDR2 SYDVKM. The CDR3 is 15 amino acids. V dropped 6 bases and J dropped 1; count of bases not matched to a gene: 6. The CDR3 loop reads CASSRQGAGSYEQYF. The CDR3 coding sequence is TGTGCCAGCAGCAGACAGGGGGCTGGGTCCTACGAGCAGTACTTC.

This clone was counted once. The genes are TRBV6-4 and TRBJ1-2, with D possibly being TRBD1 (5 bases). The germline V gene has CDR1 MRHNA and CDR2 SNTAGT. With 4 bases removed from V and 4 bases from J, the gap between germline ends came to 13 bases. This CDR3 spans 14 amino acids. The CDR3 DNA follows: TGTGCCAGCAGTGCTGAGGCAGGGTCCTATGGCTACACCTTC. Protein product: CASSAEAGSYGYTF.

The gene calls are TRBV15 and TRBJ2-5; 7 bases fit TRBD2. The CDR3 covers 18 residues. From germline, CDR1 is LNHNV and CDR2 YYDKDF (reference sequence). The junction had 14 bases not matched to a gene; V was cut back by 1 base and J by 3 bases. Here the CDR3 reads CATSRGVRGVYVEETQYF. The CDR3 nucleotides are TGTGCCACCAGCAGAGGGGTCCGGGGGGTATATGTGGAAGAGACCCAGTACTTC.

The rearrangement joins TRBV4-1 to TRBJ2-7; 8 nucleotides line up with TRBD1. The V segment lost 4 bases and the J segment 0 bases; nucleotides outside the gene matches: 5. The CDR3 has 15 residues. Germline CDR1 and CDR2: MGHRA and YSYEKL. The CDR3 sequence is CASSLNRGSSYEQYF. For the CDR3, the DNA is TGCGCCAGCAGCCTTAACAGGGGGAGCTCCTACGAGCAGTACTTC.